The table lists the clone carrying this T cell receptor (beta chain) with a few counts. This record comes from a study of T-cell reconstitution after alpha-beta-depleted transplantation in children. TCRbeta library preparation incorporated unique molecular identifiers. Via MiXCR, TCRdb re-called the PCR reads, giving one row per CDR3 protein. The sample shows about 980,000 distinct CDR3 sequences, about 30% of them seen only once. CDR1 and CDR2 (germline): SGHTA, FQGNSA. The length of the CDR3 is 16 residues. V dropped 4 bases and J dropped 1 base, with 11 bases sitting between them. The V gene is TRBV7-2, the J gene TRBJ2-6; perhaps TRBD1 as D (5 bases). The sequence derives from a boy less than two years old who had a stem cell transplant for SCID, so the T cells may come from the graft donor. The sample was PBMCs, mostly from graft donor cells, taken 360 days after TCRalphabeta/CD19-depleted stem cell transplant. CDR3 residues: CASSSYSGSGANVLTF. In DNA form, the CDR3 reads TGTGCCAGCAGCTCCTACTCAGGGTCTGGGGCCAACGTCCTGACTTTC.